The clone carrying this TCR beta chain was seen a single time. Antigen: not known. Unexposed donor CD4+ T cells date from about 2011-2018, before the COVID-19 pandemic. After more than eight days of culture, CD4+ T cells were isolated. Half the medium was replaced with IL-2 medium on days 3 and 7. The data were taken from a study of CD4 T cells in relation to SARS-CoV-2 and coronaviruses. Study-wide context: No peptide or an HIV-1 Nef peptide pool served as negative control.

The V gene end was trimmed by 1 base and the J gene end by 5 bases; junction bases not matched to a gene: 1. Germline values: CDR1 SGHAT, CDR2 FQNNGV. CDR3 length equals 14 residues. Findings and limits, study-wide: The cross-reactivity analysis covered only spike protein, not other viral proteins.

Sequencing was performed with immunoSEQ multiplex PCR; in TCRdb, only in-frame clones are kept and a portion is missing. Here the sample spans some 16,000 clones, 79% being singletons. The sample was CD4+ T cells from PBMCs, cultured in vitro. This sequence was found in a human donor in good health. V usage is TRBV11-2 and J usage is TRBJ1-4; 7 bases match TRBD1. CDR3 loop: CASSLGQGNEKLFF. CDR3 DNA: TGTGCCAGCAGCTTAGGACAGGGCAATGAAAAACTGTTTTTT.